Listed here are 10 T cell receptor beta chains from one sample, sequenced in a study of CD8 T cells in Susac syndrome. RNA was extracted with the RNeasy kit, and a quantity of roughly 0.5 to 1 ug was reverse transcribed using random hexamers. MiXCR was run by TCRdb on the immunoSEQ multiplex PCR reads, yielding one entry per CDR3 protein. The sample lists about 210,000 distinct CDR3 sequences, 85% to 95% seen once, with about 0.14% in the top ten. The sequencing input was CD4+ T cells from PBMCs. Source of these receptors: a human donor with Susac syndrome.

This clonotype was counted once. V and J are TRBV25-1 and TRBJ2-5, with D perhaps TRBD2 (6 bases). The germline V and J ends were trimmed by 4 bases and 2 bases, with 11 bases remaining between them. The CDR3 covers 14 residues. Germline V lookup: CDR1 MGHDK, CDR2 SYGVNS. CDR3 residues: CASSVRGRQETQYF. DNA of the CDR3: TGTGCCAGCAGTGTCCGGGGGAGACAAGAGACCCAGTACTTC.

The chain joins TRBV30 to TRBJ1-6; D is unclear. The germline V and J ends were trimmed by 8 bases and 5 bases, with 13 bases remaining between them. CDR3 length equals 13 residues. The V gene's germline CDR1 is GTSNPN and CDR2 SVGIG (reference sequence). The CDR3 DNA sequence: TGTGCCAGGGCGAAAGGGAATAATTCACCCCTCCACTTT. Translated, it gives CARAKGNNSPLHF.

The genes are TRBV7-9 and TRBJ1-1, with D perhaps TRBD1 (6 bases). This CDR3 region has 13 residues. Germline lookup yields CDR1 SEHNR and CDR2 FQNEAQ (reference sequence). V was shortened by 8 bases and J by 5 bases, with 15 bases between the two germline ends. The CDR3 is CASHDSGETEAFF. For the CDR3, the DNA is TGTGCCAGCCACGACTCAGGGGAAACTGAAGCTTTCTTT.

The chain uses TRBV24-1 and TRBJ2-3; D call uncertain. Trimming removed 0 bases from V and 11 bases from J, with 11 bases in between. The CDR3 sequence is 13 residues long. CDR1 is KGHDR, CDR2 SFDVKD, per germline. CDR3 in amino acids: CATSDLIHCGQYF. Here the CDR3 DNA reads TGTGCCACCAGTGATTTGATCCACTGTGGGCAGTATTTT.

This clonotype has more than one count but fewer than ten. The V call is TRBV6-1, the J call TRBJ2-5, with D maybe TRBD1 (5 bases). The CDR3 loop spans 11 amino acids. V was cut by 8 bases and J by 4 bases, with 8 bases left in between. The germline gives CDR1 MNHNS, CDR2 SASEGT. This CDR3 is CASARGETQYF. CDR3 DNA sequence: TGTGCCAGCGCAAGGGGAGAGACCCAGTACTTC.

This clonotype was counted a single time. The chain combines TRBV9 with TRBJ1-1; D perhaps matches TRBD1 (6 bases). The CDR3 runs to 15 residues. Looked up from germline, CDR1 is SGDLS and CDR2 is YYNGEE. V lost 6 bases to trimming and J lost 1 base, with 16 bases between them. CDR3 sequence (DNA): TGTGCCAGCACAAAATCAGGGGAAGGGAACACTGAAGCTTTCTTT. Encoded protein: CASTKSGEGNTEAFF.

The CDR3 coding sequence is TGTGCCAGCGGGACCCGGGATGTTAGACCCCTCCACTTT. Protein product: CASGTRDVRPLHF. The genes are TRBV3-1 and TRBJ1-6, with D possibly being TRBD1 (5 bases). CDR1 and CDR2 from the germline V gene are LGHDT and YNNKEL (reference sequence). The CDR3 runs to 13 residues. Trimming took off 8 bases at V and 12 bases at J, with 17 bases between the two ends.

The chain combines TRBV30 with TRBJ2-2; a possible D gene is TRBD1 (6 bases). V gave up 2 bases and J gave up 4 bases, with 17 bases separating them. CDR1 and CDR2 (germline): GTSNPN, SVGIG (reference sequence). The CDR3 extends over 16 amino acids. In DNA, the CDR3 is TGTGCCTGGAGTTGGTCAGGGGCCATACTCACCGGGGAGCTGTTTTTT. Protein: CAWSWSGAILTGELFF.

This chain connects TRBV30 to TRBJ1-1; 9 bases map to TRBD1. Germline V CDR1 and CDR2: GTSNPN, SVGIG (reference sequence). Trimming at V came to 1 base and at J to 11 bases, leaving 8 bases not matched to a gene. The CDR3 consists of 13 residues. CDR3 DNA sequence: TGTGCCTGGAGTGGACAGGGGGAGTCTGCCGCTTTCTTT. Translating gives CAWSGQGESAAFF. The entire variable domain, with the rest obtained from reference TRBV30 and TRBJ1-1, is as follows: SQTIHQWPATLVQPVGSPLSLECTVEGTSNPNLYWYRQAAGRGLQLLFYSVGIGQISSEVPQNLSASRPQDRQFILSSKKLLLSDSGFYLCAWSGQGESAAFFGQGTRLTVV.

The chain couples TRBV20-1 to TRBJ1-4; a weak D match, TRBD1 (6 bases). The V and J ends lost 7 bases and 7 bases respectively, with 13 bases between them. Germline V CDR1 and CDR2: DFQATT, SNEGSKA (reference sequence). The CDR3 is made up of 12 amino acids. CDR3 loop: CSVGRGGEKLFF. The CDR3 DNA sequence: TGCAGTGTCGGCAGGGGAGGTGAAAAACTGTTTTTT.